This T cell receptor beta chain was recorded in a study of cytomegalovirus exposure and HLA in healthy donors. The primer mix had 60 Vbeta and 13 Jbeta primers. Clones were sequenced by immunoSEQ multiplex PCR, and TCRdb holds only the in-frame ones, with some missing. The profile shows almost 200,000 clones, around 81% of them singletons. CDR1 is SGDLS and CDR2 is YYNGEE in the germline V gene. CDR3 length equals 14 residues. Trimming took 0 bases from V and 2 from J, leaving 9 bases between them. The chain employs TRBV9 and TRBJ2-7; no firm D call. The receptor was derived from a young man in good health and CMV-seronegative. The specimen sequenced was PBMCs. The CDR3 region has the DNA TGTGCCAGCAGCGTAGAACAGCAGACCTACGAGCAGTACTTC. This codes for CASSVEQQTYEQYF.